The entry below describes one T cell receptor (beta chain). This specimen belongs to a study of blood T cell repertoires in COVID-19. Study context: Specimens from acute and convalescent COVID-19 originated in the United States, Italy and Spain. Sources were T cells, B-cell-depleted T cells, or PBMCs; the material itself was cDNA or gDNA.

In the study's own analysis: Estimation of nucleated cell counts was performed using reference gene primer amplification. Here immunoSEQ multiplex PCR was the method, and the copy in TCRdb shows in-frame clones only, minus some. V and J calls and clone size follow that table, whereas D and trimming were derived from the DNA. The sample contains 25,000 to 35,000 clones, approximately 80% of which appear only once. Per germline, CDR1 SGHTA and CDR2 FQGTGA. Trimming removed 5 bases from V and 4 bases from J; junction bases left unmatched: 3. The CDR3 has 15 amino acids. This sequence was found in a woman older than 75 with acute or convalescent COVID-19. This rearrangement joins TRBV7-3 to TRBJ2-2; 11 bases agree with TRBD2. Sequenced sample: peripheral blood. The CDR3 region is CASSPLAGGTGELFF. For the CDR3, the DNA is TGTGCCAGCAGCCCCCTAGCGGGGGGCACCGGGGAGCTGTTTTTT.